This TCR beta chain was obtained from a study of spatial heterogeneity in lung cancer. This clonotype is categorized as medium-sized. Time point in this sample: sample taken at primary tumor resection. In each case, whole RNA from tumor, nontumor lung or frozen PBMC was sequenced unsorted. TCR cDNA molecules each had a unique molecular identifier. One entry per CDR3 protein, called by TCRdb with MiXCR from the 5' RACE reads. This sample has 39,000 or so distinct CDR3 sequences, with 7.5% found just once. Material: PBMCs, obtained at surgery. The source of this sequence is a male donor with early-stage non-small cell lung cancer.

The CDR3 region has the DNA TGTGCCAGCAGCCCCCCAGCGGGGAGCTCCTACAATGAGCAGTTCTTC. This sequence encodes CASSPPAGSSYNEQFF. The chain joins TRBV7-9 to TRBJ2-1; 7 nucleotides align to TRBD2. The junction had 7 bases not matched to a gene; V was cut back by 5 bases and J by 0 bases. The CDR3 extends over 16 amino acids. Per germline, CDR1 SEHNR and CDR2 FQNEAQ (reference sequence).